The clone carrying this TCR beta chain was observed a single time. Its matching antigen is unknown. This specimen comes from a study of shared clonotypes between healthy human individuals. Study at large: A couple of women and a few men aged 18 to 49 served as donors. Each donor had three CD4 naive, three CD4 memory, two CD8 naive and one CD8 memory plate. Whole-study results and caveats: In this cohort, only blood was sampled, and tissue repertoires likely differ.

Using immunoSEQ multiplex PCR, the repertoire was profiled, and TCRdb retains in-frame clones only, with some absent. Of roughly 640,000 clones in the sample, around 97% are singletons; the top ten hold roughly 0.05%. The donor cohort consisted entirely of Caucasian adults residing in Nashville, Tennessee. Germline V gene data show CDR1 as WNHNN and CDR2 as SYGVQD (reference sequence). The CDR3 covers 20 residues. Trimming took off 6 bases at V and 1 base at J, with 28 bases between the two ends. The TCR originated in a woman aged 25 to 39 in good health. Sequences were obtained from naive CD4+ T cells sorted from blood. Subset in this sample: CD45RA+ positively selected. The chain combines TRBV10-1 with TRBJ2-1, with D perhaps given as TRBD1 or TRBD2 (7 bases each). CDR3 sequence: CASSPTWGGGESRSYNEQFF. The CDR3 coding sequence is TGCGCCAGCAGCCCCACCTGGGGAGGGGGCGAGTCGAGGTCCTACAATGAGCAGTTCTTC.